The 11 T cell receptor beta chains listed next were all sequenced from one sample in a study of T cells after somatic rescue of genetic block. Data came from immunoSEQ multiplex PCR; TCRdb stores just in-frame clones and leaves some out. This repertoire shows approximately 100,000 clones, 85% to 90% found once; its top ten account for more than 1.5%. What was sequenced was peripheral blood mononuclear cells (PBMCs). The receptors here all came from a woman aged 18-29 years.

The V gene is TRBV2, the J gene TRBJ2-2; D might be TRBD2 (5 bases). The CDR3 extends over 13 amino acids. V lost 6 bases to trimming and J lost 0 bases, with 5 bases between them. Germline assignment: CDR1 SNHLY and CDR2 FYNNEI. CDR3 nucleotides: TGTGCCAGCAGCGGGACGAACACCGGGGAGCTGTTTTTT. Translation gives CASSGTNTGELFF.

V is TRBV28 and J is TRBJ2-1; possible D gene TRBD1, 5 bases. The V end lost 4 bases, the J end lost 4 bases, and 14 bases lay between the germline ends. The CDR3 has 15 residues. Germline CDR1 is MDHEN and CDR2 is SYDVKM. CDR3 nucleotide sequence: TGTGCCAGCAGTTCCCGGACAAGGGTTTACAATGAGCAGTTCTTC. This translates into CASSSRTRVYNEQFF.

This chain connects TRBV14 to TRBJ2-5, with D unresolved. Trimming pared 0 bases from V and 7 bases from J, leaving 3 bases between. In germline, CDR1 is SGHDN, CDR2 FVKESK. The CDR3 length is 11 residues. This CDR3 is CASSQEVTQYF. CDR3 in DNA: TGTGCCAGCAGCCAAGAAGTGACCCAGTACTTC.

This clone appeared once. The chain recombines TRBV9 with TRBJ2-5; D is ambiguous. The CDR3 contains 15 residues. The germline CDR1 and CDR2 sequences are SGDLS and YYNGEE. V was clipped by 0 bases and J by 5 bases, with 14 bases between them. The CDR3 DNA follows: TGTGCCAGCAGCGTAGGCTTTGCAACCCAGGAGACCCAGTACTTC. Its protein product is CASSVGFATQETQYF.

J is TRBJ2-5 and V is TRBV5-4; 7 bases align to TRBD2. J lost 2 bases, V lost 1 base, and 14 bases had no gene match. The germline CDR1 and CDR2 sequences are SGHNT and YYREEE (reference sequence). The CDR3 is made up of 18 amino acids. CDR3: CASSLSASGRRGQETQYF. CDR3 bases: TGTGCCAGCAGCTTGTCTGCTAGCGGCAGGAGGGGACAAGAGACCCAGTACTTC. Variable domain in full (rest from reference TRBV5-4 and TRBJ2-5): ETGVTQSPTHLIKTRGQQVTLRCSSQSGHNTVSWYQQALGQGPQFIFQYYREEENGRGNFPPRFSGLQFPNYSSELNVNALELDDSALYLCASSLSASGRRGQETQYFGPGTRLLVL.

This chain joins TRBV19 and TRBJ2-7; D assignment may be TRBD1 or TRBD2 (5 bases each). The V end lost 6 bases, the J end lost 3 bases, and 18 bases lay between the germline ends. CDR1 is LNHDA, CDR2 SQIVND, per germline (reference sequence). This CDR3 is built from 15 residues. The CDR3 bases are TGTGCCAGTAGCTCGGGTCCCGGGGCGGGCTACGAGCAGTACTTC. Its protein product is CASSSGPGAGYEQYF.

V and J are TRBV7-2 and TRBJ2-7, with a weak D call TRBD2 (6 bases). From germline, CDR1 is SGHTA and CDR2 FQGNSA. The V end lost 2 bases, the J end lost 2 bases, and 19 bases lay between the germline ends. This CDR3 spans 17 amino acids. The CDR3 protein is CASSLWMGSGLAYEQYF. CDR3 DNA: TGTGCCAGCAGCTTATGGATGGGTAGCGGACTTGCCTACGAGCAGTACTTC. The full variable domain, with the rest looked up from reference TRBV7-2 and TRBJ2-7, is GAGVSQSPSNKVTEKGKDVELRCDPISGHTALYWYRQSLGQGLEFLIYFQGNSAPDKSGLPSDRFSAERTGGSVSTLTIQRTQQEDSAVYLCASSLWMGSGLAYEQYFGPGTRLTVT.

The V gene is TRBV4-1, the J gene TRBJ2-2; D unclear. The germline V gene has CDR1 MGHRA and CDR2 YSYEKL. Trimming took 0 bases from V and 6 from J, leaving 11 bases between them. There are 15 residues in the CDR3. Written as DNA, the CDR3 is TGCGCCAGCAGCCAAGATGCTGGGCTGGCCGGGGAGCTGTTTTTT. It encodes CASSQDAGLAGELFF.

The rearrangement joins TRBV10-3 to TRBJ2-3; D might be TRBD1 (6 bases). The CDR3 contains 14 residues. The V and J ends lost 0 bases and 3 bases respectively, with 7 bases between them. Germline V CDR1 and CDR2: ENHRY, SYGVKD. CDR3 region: CAISESRGTDTQYF. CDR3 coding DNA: TGTGCCATCAGTGAGTCGAGGGGGACAGATACGCAGTATTTT.

The CDR3 coding sequence is TGTGCCAGTAGTGCTAGCGGGAGGTTAAAAAACATTCAGTACTTC. Encoded protein: CASSASGRLKNIQYF. The chain joins TRBV19 to TRBJ2-4, with 11 bases fitting TRBD2. CDR1 LNHDA and CDR2 SQIVND come from the germline V gene (reference sequence). V was pared by 5 bases and J by 4 bases, with 4 bases of the junction left unmatched. CDR3 size: 15 residues.

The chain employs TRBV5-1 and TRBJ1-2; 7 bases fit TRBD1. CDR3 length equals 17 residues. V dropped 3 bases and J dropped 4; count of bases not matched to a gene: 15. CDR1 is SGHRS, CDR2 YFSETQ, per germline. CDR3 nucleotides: TGCGCCAGCAGCTCCAGGGACAGTTCCCTGGCCCTCTATGGCTACACCTTC. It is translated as CASSSRDSSLALYGYTF.